This T cell receptor (beta chain) was captured by sequencing in a study of T cells after yellow fever vaccination. Germline-derived CDR1 and CDR2 are SGHRS and YFSETQ. V was trimmed by 2 bases and J by 5 bases, leaving 19 bases between them. The CDR3 runs to 16 residues. Each CDR3 protein is one row after TCRdb ran MiXCR on the 5' RACE reads. Altogether roughly 330,000 distinct CDR3 sequences are present, around 6.8% being singletons, with the ten largest covering over 15%. This clonotype originated in a man younger than 35 who received the YFV17D yellow fever vaccine. This material consisted of PBMCs, taken approximately 47 days after the first yellow fever vaccination. This chain links TRBV5-1 with TRBJ1-2; tentative D call: TRBD1 (5 bases). CDR3 sequence (DNA): TGCGCCAGCAGCTTCCCCGAAGGGGCTCCCCTATATGGCTACACCTTC. Its translation is CASSFPEGAPLYGYTF.